This TCR beta chain came from a study of CD8 T cells in ankylosing spondylitis. TCRdb re-called the 5' RACE reads through MiXCR, storing one row per CDR3 protein. The sample records 230,000 or so distinct CDR3 sequences, around 25% being singletons. Germline-derived CDR1 and CDR2 are MNHNS and SASEGT. Trimming took 4 bases from V and 1 from J; bases not matched to a gene: 6. The CDR3 is 15 residues long. Overall study results and limits: The study identified a TCR beta motif of under ten highly homologous variants that appeared characteristic of ankylosing spondylitis blood. Clones that were linked to disease were CD8+ and were relatively rare in peripheral blood.

As for this clonotype: Its antigen remains unidentified.

This receptor was identified in a male donor with ankylosing spondylitis or in good health (not recorded which). Sequencing was carried out using blood, either unsorted or a sorted T cell fraction (not recorded which). The V gene is TRBV6-1, the J gene TRBJ2-7; 8 positions agree with TRBD2. This CDR3 is CASSGLGGVSYEQYF. Here the CDR3 DNA reads TGTGCCAGCAGTGGACTCGGGGGGGTTTCCTACGAGCAGTACTTC.